Each of the 26 T cell receptor beta chains below was sequenced from the same sample in a study of blood T cell repertoires in COVID-19. The repertoire was sequenced with immunoSEQ multiplex PCR; TCRdb's copy has only in-frame clones and lacks some. The sample records roughly 160,000 clones, approximately 90% being singletons. Sequenced material: peripheral blood. The source of these receptors is a man aged 60 to 75 with acute or convalescent COVID-19.

The V call is TRBV5-8, the J call TRBJ2-5, with 14 bases identical to TRBD2. Germline V lookup: CDR1 SGHTS, CDR2 YDEGEE. The CDR3 has 15 residues. V gave up 4 bases and J gave up 4 bases; unmatched junction bases: 3. In nucleotides, the CDR3 is TGTGCCAGCAGCCCCGGGACTAGCGGGGGAGAGACCCAGTACTTC. Amino acids: CASSPGTSGGETQYF.

V and J are TRBV6-5 and TRBJ2-5; D is possibly TRBD2 (6 bases). Trimming removed 2 bases from V and 1 base from J, with 14 bases in between. Germline values: CDR1 MNHEY, CDR2 SVGAGI. This CDR3 region has 16 residues. The CDR3 protein is CASSYIWGETQETQYF. The CDR3 region has the DNA TGTGCCAGCAGTTACATATGGGGGGAGACCCAAGAGACCCAGTACTTC.

The chain joins TRBV24-1 to TRBJ2-2; 9 nucleotides align to TRBD1. With V trimmed by 1 base and J by 2 bases, 4 bases remained unmatched. Per germline, CDR1 KGHDR and CDR2 SFDVKD. The CDR3 is 17 amino acids. CDR3 protein: CATSDLKGQGNTGELFF. For the CDR3, the DNA is TGTGCCACCAGTGATTTAAAGGGACAGGGAAACACCGGGGAGCTGTTTTTT.

The J gene is TRBJ2-7, the V gene TRBV19; TRBD1 matches at 9 bases. Germline-derived CDR1 and CDR2 are LNHDA and SQIVND (reference sequence). V was clipped by 7 bases and J by 4 bases; unmatched bases: 8. This CDR3 region has 14 residues. DNA of the CDR3: TGTGCCAGTACCTCGGGACAGGGTCCATACGAGCAGTACTTC. This codes for CASTSGQGPYEQYF.

The chain joins TRBV19 to TRBJ2-1; D unresolved. V lost 6 bases and J lost 0, with 9 bases in between. CDR3 size: 14 residues. CDR1 LNHDA and CDR2 SQIVND come from the germline V gene (reference sequence). CDR3 residues: CASRGFRSYNEQFF. CDR3 bases: TGTGCCAGTAGGGGCTTCCGCTCCTACAATGAGCAGTTCTTC.

The genes are TRBV4-2 and TRBJ2-6; D remains unclear. The CDR3 runs 15 residues. Per germline, CDR1 LGHNA and CDR2 YNFKEQ. Trimming pared 1 base from V and 0 bases from J, leaving 4 bases between. The CDR3: CASSQVGSGANVLTF. The CDR3 DNA reads as TGTGCCAGCAGCCAAGTCGGCTCTGGGGCCAACGTCCTGACTTTC.

This clone was recorded a few times. The chain uses TRBV2 and TRBJ1-6, with TRBD1 matching over 7 bases. Trimming took 0 bases from V and 9 from J; bases not matched to a gene: 2. The CDR3 length is 14 residues. Germline lookup yields CDR1 SNHLY and CDR2 FYNNEI. The CDR3 loop reads CASSEAGTASPLHF. The CDR3 DNA reads as TGTGCCAGCAGTGAAGCGGGGACAGCTTCACCCCTCCACTTT.

This clone was detected only a few times. CDR3 DNA sequence: TGTGCCAGCAGCGCGAGGTGGGACCGACAGGGGGCTTCGGGCTACACCTTC. It is translated as CASSARWDRQGASGYTF. The J gene is TRBJ1-2, the V gene TRBV7-2, with TRBD1 identical over 10 bases. The CDR3 extends over 17 amino acids. Germline loops: CDR1 SGHTA, CDR2 FQGNSA. V lost 5 bases to trimming and J lost 8 bases; unmatched junction nucleotides: 17. The entire variable domain, with the rest obtained from reference TRBV7-2 and TRBJ1-2, is as follows: GAGVSQSPSNKVTEKGKDVELRCDPISGHTALYWYRQSLGQGLEFLIYFQGNSAPDKSGLPSDRFSAERTGGSVSTLTIQRTQQEDSAVYLCASSARWDRQGASGYTFGSGTRLTVV.

CDR3 in DNA: TGTGCCAGCAGTTCGGTATCTGAAGCTTTCTTT. Translating it yields CASSSVSEAFF. The chain carries TRBV6-6 and TRBJ1-1; D not certain. V lost 4 bases, J lost 6 bases, and 6 bases lay in between. This CDR3 region has 11 residues. Germline values: CDR1 MNHNY, CDR2 SVGAGI (reference sequence).

The CDR3 loop reads CATSRQGDYGYTF. CDR3 in DNA: TGTGCCACCAGCAGACAGGGTGACTATGGCTACACCTTC. The chain carries TRBV15 and TRBJ1-2; D may be TRBD1 (5 bases). The germline V and J ends were trimmed by 2 bases and 3 bases, with 7 bases remaining between them. Per the germline V gene, CDR1 is LNHNV and CDR2 is YYDKDF (reference sequence). This CDR3 has 13 residues.

This chain connects TRBV7-2 to TRBJ2-2; D unclear. CDR1 and CDR2 (germline): SGHTA, FQGNSA. This CDR3 is 14 amino acids long. Trimming shortened V by 4 bases and J by 4 bases, and 10 bases separated the two germline ends. CDR3 coding DNA: TGTGCCAGCAGCTCATCGGGTCCCACCGGGGAGCTGTTTTTT. It yields the protein CASSSSGPTGELFF.

The CDR3 DNA is TGTGCCAGCAGCCCGGGACAGGGTGAAGGGCCTTTCTTT. This encodes CASSPGQGEGPFF. V is TRBV11-2 and J is TRBJ1-1; TRBD1 matches 9 bases. The trim removed 5 bases at V and 12 bases at J, leaving 10 bases unmatched. The V gene's germline CDR1 is SGHAT and CDR2 FQNNGV. The CDR3 covers 13 residues.

This chain links TRBV5-1 with TRBJ1-1; 7 positions match TRBD1. V dropped 5 bases and J dropped 5; count of bases not matched to a gene: 3. CDR3 length: 12 amino acids. Germline lookup yields CDR1 SGHRS and CDR2 YFSETQ. CDR3 nucleotide sequence: TGCGCCAGCAGGTGGGACAGTACTGAAGCTTTCTTT. It yields the protein CASRWDSTEAFF.

This chain joins TRBV27 and TRBJ1-1; D ambiguous. Germline V gives CDR1 MNHEY, CDR2 SMNVEV (reference sequence). V was clipped by 3 bases and J by 1 base, with 9 bases between them. This CDR3 has 14 amino acids. This chain's CDR3 is CASSFSTRNTEAFF. CDR3 DNA sequence: TGTGCCAGCAGTTTTTCAACAAGGAACACTGAAGCTTTCTTT.

This chain uses TRBV18 with TRBJ1-5; no clear D. The CDR3 sequence is 16 residues long. In germline, CDR1 is KGHSH, CDR2 LQKENI. V gave up 0 bases and J gave up 0 bases, with 9 bases separating them. The CDR3 protein is CASSPPAGDSNQPQHF. DNA for the CDR3: TGTGCCAGCTCACCACCCGCCGGAGATAGCAATCAGCCCCAGCATTTT.

This sequence joins TRBV10-3 and TRBJ1-4, with 8 bases lining up with TRBD1. The germline V gene encodes CDR1 ENHRY and CDR2 SYGVKD. Germline trimming cut 6 bases from V and 1 base from J; bases unmatched to any gene: 7. This CDR3 contains 16 residues. The CDR3 sequence: CAIRDGQGVTNEKLFF. DNA of the CDR3: TGTGCCATCAGGGACGGACAGGGAGTAACTAATGAAAAACTGTTTTTT.

The chain joins TRBV9 to TRBJ2-5; 7 bases map to TRBD1. V trimming: 4 bases; J trimming: 4 bases; junction bases outside the gene matches: 13. This CDR3 contains 16 residues. From germline, CDR1 is SGDLS and CDR2 YYNGEE. CDR3 nucleotides: TGTGCCAGCAGCCCACGGGGCAGGGGGTTGGGAGAGACCCAGTACTTC. The encoded protein is CASSPRGRGLGETQYF.

The rearrangement joins TRBV7-3 to TRBJ2-3; TRBD2 aligns across 13 bases. The V gene end was trimmed by 5 bases and the J gene end by 6 bases; junction bases not matched to a gene: 11. CDR3 length equals 17 residues. The germline CDR1 and CDR2 sequences are SGHTA and FQGTGA. The CDR3 DNA follows: TGTGCCAGCAGCCGCAACCCGGGACTAGCGGGATCCGATACGCAGTATTTT. Its translation is CASSRNPGLAGSDTQYF.

This chain joins TRBV29-1 and TRBJ2-1; D is possibly TRBD2 (6 bases). The CDR3 sequence is 14 residues long. The V gene's germline CDR1 is SQVTM and CDR2 ANQGSEA. V gave up 6 bases and J gave up 1 base, with 13 bases separating them. CDR3: CSVQGGVSYNEQFF. DNA for the CDR3: TGCAGCGTCCAAGGCGGGGTTTCCTACAATGAGCAGTTCTTC.

The chain couples TRBV5-1 to TRBJ2-7; tentatively, D is TRBD2 (5 bases). V shed 3 bases and J shed 2 bases, with 12 bases lying between them. The CDR3 has 14 residues. Germline assignment: CDR1 SGHRS and CDR2 YFSETQ. The CDR3 spells CASSSLAPPYEQYF. Written as DNA, the CDR3 is TGCGCCAGCAGCTCTCTAGCTCCCCCCTACGAGCAGTACTTC.

The chain joins TRBV11-2 to TRBJ1-2; no firm D call. V dropped 3 bases and J dropped 7 bases, with 18 bases sitting between them. In germline, CDR1 is SGHAT, CDR2 FQNNGV. CDR3 size: 15 residues. CDR3 amino acids: CASSFLLASSGGYTF. In DNA form, the CDR3 reads TGTGCCAGCAGCTTCCTTCTTGCCTCCTCGGGTGGCTACACCTTC.

The chain recombines TRBV13 with TRBJ2-5; D not certain. Germline CDR1 PRHDT, CDR2 FYEKMQ (reference sequence). The CDR3 length is 12 residues. Trimming pared 5 bases from V and 2 bases from J, leaving 6 bases between. The CDR3 reads CASSVLQETQYF. In DNA form, the CDR3 reads TGTGCCAGCAGCGTCCTGCAAGAGACCCAGTACTTC.

The J gene is TRBJ2-5, the V gene TRBV18; 8 positions agree with TRBD1. Germline V gene lookup returns CDR1 KGHSH and CDR2 LQKENI. The CDR3 spans 15 residues. Trimming at V came to 3 bases and at J to 4 bases, leaving 7 bases not matched to a gene. For the CDR3, the DNA is TGTGCCAGCTCACCCCCGCAGGGGGCCGGAGAGACCCAGTACTTC. Amino acid sequence: CASSPPQGAGETQYF.

This clone was detected a few times. The chain combines TRBV28 with TRBJ1-2; D gene ambiguous. The CDR3 length is 12 residues. V was trimmed by 7 bases and J by 7 bases, leaving 13 bases between them. Germline CDR1 MDHEN, CDR2 SYDVKM. The CDR3 coding sequence is TGTGCCAGCAATAGGGTGGAGGTTGGCTACACCTTC. It yields the protein CASNRVEVGYTF.

V gene TRBV5-1 combines with J gene TRBJ1-4; D remains ambiguous. The CDR3 is 15 residues long. Trimming removed 1 base at V and 4 bases at J, with 11 bases between. Germline values: CDR1 SGHRS, CDR2 YFSETQ. The CDR3 DNA reads TGCGCCAGCAGCTTGCGAGTGGGAGTTAATGAAAAACTGTTTTTT. Translated: CASSLRVGVNEKLFF.

The J gene is TRBJ1-2, the V gene TRBV7-9; 12 bases are a match to TRBD1. Germline-derived CDR1 and CDR2 are SEHNR and FQNEAQ (reference sequence). The V gene end was trimmed by 6 bases and the J gene end by 6 bases; junction bases not matched to a gene: 20. The CDR3 is made up of 19 amino acids. DNA for the CDR3: TGTGCCAGCAGACGCGGCAAGAGGGGACAGGGGGCTGGGATGGATGGCTACACCTTC. It codes for CASRRGKRGQGAGMDGYTF.